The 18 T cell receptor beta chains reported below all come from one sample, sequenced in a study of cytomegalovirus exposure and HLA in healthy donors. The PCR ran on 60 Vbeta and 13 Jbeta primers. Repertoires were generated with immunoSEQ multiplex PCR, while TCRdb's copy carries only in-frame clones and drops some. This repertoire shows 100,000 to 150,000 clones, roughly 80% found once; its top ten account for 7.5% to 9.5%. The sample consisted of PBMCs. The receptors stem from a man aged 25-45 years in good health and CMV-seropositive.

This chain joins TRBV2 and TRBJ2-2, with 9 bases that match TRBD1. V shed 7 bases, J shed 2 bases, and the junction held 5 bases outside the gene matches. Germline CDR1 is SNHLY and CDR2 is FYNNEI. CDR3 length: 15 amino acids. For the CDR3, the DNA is TGTGCCAGCACCGGGGACAGGGCTAACACCGGGGAGCTGTTTTTT. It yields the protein CASTGDRANTGELFF.

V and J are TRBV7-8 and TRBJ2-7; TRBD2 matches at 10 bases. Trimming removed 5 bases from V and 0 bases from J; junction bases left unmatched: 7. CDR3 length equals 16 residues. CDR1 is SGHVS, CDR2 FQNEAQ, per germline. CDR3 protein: CASSTSGDGNSYEQYF. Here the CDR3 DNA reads TGTGCCAGCAGCACTAGCGGGGACGGGAACTCCTACGAGCAGTACTTC. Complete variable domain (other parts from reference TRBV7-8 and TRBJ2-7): GAGVSQSPRYKVAKRGQDVALRCDPISGHVSLFWYQQALGQGPEFLTYFQNEAQLDKSGLPSDRFFAERPEGSVSTLKIQRTQQEDSAVYLCASSTSGDGNSYEQYFGPGTRLTVT.

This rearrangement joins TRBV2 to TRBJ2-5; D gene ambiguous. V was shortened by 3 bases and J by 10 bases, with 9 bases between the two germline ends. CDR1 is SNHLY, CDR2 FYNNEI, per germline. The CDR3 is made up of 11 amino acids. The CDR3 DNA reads TGTGCCAGCAGTGACGCGAGGAACCAGTACTTC. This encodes CASSDARNQYF.

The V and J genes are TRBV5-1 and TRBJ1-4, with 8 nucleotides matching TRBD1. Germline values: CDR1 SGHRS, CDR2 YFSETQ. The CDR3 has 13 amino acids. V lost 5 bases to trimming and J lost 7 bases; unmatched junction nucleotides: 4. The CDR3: CASRIQGGEKLFF. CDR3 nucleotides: TGCGCCAGCAGAATACAGGGGGGTGAAAAACTGTTTTTT.

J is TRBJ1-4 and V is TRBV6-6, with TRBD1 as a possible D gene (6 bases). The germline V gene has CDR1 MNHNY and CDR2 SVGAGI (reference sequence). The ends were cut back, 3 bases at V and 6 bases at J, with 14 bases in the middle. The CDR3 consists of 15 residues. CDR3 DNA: TGTGCCAGCAGTTATTATGCGGGGGCAGATGAAAAACTGTTTTTT. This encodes CASSYYAGADEKLFF.

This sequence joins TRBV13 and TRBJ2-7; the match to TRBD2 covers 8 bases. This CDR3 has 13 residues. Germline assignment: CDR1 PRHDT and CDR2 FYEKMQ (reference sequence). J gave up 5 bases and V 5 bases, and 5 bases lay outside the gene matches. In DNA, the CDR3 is TGTGCCAGCAGCAAACCGGGACTAGACGAGCAGTACTTC. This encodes CASSKPGLDEQYF.

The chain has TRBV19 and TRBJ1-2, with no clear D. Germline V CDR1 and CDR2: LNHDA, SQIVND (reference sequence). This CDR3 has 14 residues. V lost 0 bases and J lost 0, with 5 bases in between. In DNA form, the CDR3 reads TGTGCCAGTAGTATAGATGCGGCTAACTATGGCTACACCTTC. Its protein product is CASSIDAANYGYTF. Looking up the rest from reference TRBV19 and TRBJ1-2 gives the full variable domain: DGGITQSPKYLFRKEGQNVTLSCEQNLNHDAMYWYRQDPGQGLRLIYYSQIVNDFQKGDIAEGYSVSREKKESFPLTVTSAQKNPTAFYLCASSIDAANYGYTFGSGTRLTVV.

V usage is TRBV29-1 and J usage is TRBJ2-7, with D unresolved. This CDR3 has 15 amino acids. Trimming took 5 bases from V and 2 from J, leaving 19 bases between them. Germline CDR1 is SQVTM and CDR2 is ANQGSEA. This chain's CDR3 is CSVMKLMALTYEQYF. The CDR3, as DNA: TGCAGCGTTATGAAGTTAATGGCTCTTACCTACGAGCAGTACTTC.

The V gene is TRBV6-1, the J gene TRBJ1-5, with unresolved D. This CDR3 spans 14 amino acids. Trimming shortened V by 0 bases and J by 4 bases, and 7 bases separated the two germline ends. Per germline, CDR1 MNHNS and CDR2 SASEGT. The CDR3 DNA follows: TGTGCCAGCAGTGAAGCAGGAGTTAATCAGCCCCAGCATTTT. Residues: CASSEAGVNQPQHF.

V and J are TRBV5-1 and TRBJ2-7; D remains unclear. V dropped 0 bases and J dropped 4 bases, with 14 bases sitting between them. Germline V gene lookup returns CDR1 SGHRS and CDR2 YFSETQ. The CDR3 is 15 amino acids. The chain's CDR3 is CASSLGQRVPYEQYF. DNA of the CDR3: TGCGCCAGCAGCTTGGGCCAGCGAGTACCTTACGAGCAGTACTTC.

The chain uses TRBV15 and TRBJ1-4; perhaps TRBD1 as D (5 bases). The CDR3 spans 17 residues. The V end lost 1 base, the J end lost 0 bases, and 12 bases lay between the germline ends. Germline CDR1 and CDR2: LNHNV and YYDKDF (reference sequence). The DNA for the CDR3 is TGTGCCACCAGCAGAGCCCAGGGCGGAGCAACTAATGAAAAACTGTTTTTT. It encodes CATSRAQGGATNEKLFF.

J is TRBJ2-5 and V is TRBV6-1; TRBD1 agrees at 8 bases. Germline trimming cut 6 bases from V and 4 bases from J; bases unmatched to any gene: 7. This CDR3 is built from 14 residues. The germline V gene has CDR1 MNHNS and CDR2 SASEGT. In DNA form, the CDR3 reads TGTGCCAGCAGGCCTAACAGGGGGATAGAGACCCAGTACTTC. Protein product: CASRPNRGIETQYF.

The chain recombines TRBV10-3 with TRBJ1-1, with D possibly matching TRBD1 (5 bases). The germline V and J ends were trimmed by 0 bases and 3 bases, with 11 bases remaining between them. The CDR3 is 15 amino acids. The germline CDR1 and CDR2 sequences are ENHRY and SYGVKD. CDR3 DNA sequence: TGTGCCATCAGTGAGTCTGGGGGAGGGGACACTGAAGCTTTCTTT. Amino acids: CAISESGGGDTEAFF.

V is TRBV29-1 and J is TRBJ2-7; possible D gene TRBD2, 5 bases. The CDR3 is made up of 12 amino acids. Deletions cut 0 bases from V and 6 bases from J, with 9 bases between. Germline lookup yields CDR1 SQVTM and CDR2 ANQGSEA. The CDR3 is CSVEEIGSEQYF. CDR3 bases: TGCAGCGTTGAAGAGATAGGGAGCGAGCAGTACTTC.

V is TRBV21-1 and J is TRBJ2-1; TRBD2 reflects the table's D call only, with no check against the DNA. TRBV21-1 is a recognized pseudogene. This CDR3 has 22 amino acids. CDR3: CASSRREKGLANFTSSYNEQFF. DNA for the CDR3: TGTGCCAGCAGCAGACGCGAAAAAGGACTAGCGAACTTTACGAGCTCCTACAATGAGCAGTTCTTC.

CDR3 region: CSVESAASYEQYF. The DNA for the CDR3 is TGCAGCGTTGAGTCCGCGGCTTCTTACGAGCAGTACTTC. The rearrangement links TRBV29-1 to TRBJ2-7; D is ambiguous. V lost 3 bases to trimming and J lost 4 bases, with 13 bases between them. This CDR3 contains 13 residues. CDR1 is SQVTM and CDR2 is ANQGSEA in the germline V gene.

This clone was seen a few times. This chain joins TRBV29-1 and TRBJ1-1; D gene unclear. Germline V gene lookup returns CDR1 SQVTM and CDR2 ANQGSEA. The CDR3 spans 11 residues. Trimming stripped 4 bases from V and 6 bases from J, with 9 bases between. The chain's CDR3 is CSVVVQAEAFF. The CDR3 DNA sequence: TGCAGCGTTGTAGTCCAGGCTGAAGCTTTCTTT.

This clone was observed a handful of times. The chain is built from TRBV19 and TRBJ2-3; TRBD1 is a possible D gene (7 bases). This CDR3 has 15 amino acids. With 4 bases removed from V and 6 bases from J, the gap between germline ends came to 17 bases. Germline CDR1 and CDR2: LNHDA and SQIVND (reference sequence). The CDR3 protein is CASSTRLEQGDTQYF. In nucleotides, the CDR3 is TGTGCCAGTAGTACTCGACTAGAACAGGGGGATACGCAGTATTTT.